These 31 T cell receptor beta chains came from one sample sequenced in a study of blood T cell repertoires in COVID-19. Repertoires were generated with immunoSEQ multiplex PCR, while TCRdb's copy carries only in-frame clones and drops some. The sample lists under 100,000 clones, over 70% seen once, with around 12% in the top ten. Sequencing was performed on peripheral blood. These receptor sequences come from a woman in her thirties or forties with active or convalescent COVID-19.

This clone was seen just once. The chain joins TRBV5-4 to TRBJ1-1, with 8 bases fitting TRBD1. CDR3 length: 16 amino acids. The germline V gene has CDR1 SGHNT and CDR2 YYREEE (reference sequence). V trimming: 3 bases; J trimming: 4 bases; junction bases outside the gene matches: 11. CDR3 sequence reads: CASSWGTGGQGTEAFF. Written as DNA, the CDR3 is TGTGCCAGCAGCTGGGGAACAGGGGGGCAGGGCACTGAAGCTTTCTTT.

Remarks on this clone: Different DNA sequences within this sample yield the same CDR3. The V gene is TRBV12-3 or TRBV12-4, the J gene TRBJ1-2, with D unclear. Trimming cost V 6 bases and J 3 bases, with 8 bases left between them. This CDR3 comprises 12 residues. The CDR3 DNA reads TGTGCCAGCAGCCCCGGAGACTATGGCTACACCTTC. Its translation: CASSPGDYGYTF.

The CDR3 sequence is CASGLVAPRGRGYTF. The CDR3 nucleotides are TGTGCTAGTGGTTTGGTGGCTCCAAGGGGTCGCGGCTACACCTTC. J is TRBJ1-2 and V is TRBV12-5, with TRBD1 as a possible D gene (5 bases). This CDR3 is 15 amino acids long. Trimming cost V 0 bases and J 8 bases, with 16 bases left between them. Germline assignment: CDR1 LGHNT and CDR2 FRNRAP.

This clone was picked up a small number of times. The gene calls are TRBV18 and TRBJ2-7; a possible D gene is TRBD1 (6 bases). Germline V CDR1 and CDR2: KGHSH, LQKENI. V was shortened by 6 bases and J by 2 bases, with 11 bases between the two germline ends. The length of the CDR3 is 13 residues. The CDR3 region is CASSLSGAYEQYF. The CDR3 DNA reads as TGTGCCAGCTCCCTATCAGGGGCCTACGAGCAGTACTTC. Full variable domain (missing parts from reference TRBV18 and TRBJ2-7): NAGVMQNPRHLVRRRGQEARLRCSPMKGHSHVYWYRQLPEEGLKFMVYLQKENIIDESGMPKERFSAEFPKEGPSILRIQQVVRGDSAAYFCASSLSGAYEQYFGPGTRLTVT.

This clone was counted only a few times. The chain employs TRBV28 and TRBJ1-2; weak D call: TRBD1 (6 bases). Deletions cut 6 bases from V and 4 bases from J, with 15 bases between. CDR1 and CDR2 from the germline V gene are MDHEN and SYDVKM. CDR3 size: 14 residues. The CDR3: CASSPPGHLYGYTF. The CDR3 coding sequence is TGTGCCAGCAGCCCTCCGGGACATCTCTATGGCTACACCTTC.

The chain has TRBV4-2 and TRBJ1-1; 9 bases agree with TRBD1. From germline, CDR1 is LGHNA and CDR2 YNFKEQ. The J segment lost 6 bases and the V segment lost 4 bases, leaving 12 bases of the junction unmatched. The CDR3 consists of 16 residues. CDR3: CASSPNRGPGHAEAFF. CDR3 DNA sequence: TGTGCCAGCAGCCCAAACAGGGGGCCAGGCCACGCTGAAGCTTTCTTT.

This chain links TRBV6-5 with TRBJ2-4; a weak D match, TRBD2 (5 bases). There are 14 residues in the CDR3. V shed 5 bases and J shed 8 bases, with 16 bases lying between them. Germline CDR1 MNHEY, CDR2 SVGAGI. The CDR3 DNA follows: TGTGCCAGCAGTATGGGTTCCAACGGGGACATTCAGTACTTC. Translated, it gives CASSMGSNGDIQYF.

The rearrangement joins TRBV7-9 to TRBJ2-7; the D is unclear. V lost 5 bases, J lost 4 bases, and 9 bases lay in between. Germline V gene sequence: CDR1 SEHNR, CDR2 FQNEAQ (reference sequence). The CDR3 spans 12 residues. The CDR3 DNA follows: TGTGCCAGCAGCCGTAGTGTTTACGAGCAGTACTTC. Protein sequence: CASSRSVYEQYF. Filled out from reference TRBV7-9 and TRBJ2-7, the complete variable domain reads DTGVSQNPRHKITKRGQNVTFRCDPISEHNRLYWYRQTLGQGPEFLTYFQNEAQLEKSRLLSDRFSAERPKGSFSTLEIQRTEQGDSAMYLCASSRSVYEQYFGPGTRLTVT.

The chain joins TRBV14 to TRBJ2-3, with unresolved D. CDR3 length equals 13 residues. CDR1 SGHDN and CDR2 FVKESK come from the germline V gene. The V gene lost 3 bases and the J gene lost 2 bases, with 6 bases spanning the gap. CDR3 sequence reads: CASSHEHTDTQYF. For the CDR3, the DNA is TGTGCCAGCAGCCATGAACACACAGATACGCAGTATTTT.

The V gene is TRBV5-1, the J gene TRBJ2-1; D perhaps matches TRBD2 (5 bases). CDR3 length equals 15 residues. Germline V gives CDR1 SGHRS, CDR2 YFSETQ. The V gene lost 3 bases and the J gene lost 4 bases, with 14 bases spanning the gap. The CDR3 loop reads CASSSGSSPYNEQFF. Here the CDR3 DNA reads TGCGCCAGCAGCTCGGGATCGTCTCCATACAATGAGCAGTTCTTC.

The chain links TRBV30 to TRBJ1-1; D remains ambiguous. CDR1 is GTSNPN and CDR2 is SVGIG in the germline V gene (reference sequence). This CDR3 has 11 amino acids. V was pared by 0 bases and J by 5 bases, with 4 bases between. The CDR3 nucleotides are TGTGCCTGGAGTGTTCAAACTGAAGCTTTCTTT. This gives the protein CAWSVQTEAFF. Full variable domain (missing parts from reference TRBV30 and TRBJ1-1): SQTIHQWPATLVQPVGSPLSLECTVEGTSNPNLYWYRQAAGRGLQLLFYSVGIGQISSEVPQNLSASRPQDRQFILSSKKLLLSDSGFYLCAWSVQTEAFFGQGTRLTVV.

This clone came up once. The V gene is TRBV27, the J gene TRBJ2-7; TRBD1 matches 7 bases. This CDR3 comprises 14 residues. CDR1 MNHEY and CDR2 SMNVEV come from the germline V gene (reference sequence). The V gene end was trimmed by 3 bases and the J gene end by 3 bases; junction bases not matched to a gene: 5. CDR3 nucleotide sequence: TGTGCCAGCAGTTTCGTGACAGGGAACTACGAGCAGTACTTC. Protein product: CASSFVTGNYEQYF.

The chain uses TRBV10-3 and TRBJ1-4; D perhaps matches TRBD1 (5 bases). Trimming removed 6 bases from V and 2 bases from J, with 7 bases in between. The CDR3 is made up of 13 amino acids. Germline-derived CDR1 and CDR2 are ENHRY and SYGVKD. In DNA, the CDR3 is TGTGCCATCAGGGGGGGGACTAATGAAAAACTGTTTTTT. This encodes CAIRGGTNEKLFF.

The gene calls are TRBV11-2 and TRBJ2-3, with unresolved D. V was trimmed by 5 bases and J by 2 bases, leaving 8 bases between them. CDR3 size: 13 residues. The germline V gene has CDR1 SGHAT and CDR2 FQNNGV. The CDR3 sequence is CASSLTVTDTQYF. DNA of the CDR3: TGTGCCAGCAGCCTAACAGTCACAGATACGCAGTATTTT.

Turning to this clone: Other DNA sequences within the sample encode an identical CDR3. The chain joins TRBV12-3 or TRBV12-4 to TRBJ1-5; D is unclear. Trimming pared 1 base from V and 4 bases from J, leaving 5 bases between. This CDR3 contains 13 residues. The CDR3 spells CASSLGRNQPQHF. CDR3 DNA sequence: TGTGCCAGCAGTTTAGGGCGGAATCAGCCCCAGCATTTT.

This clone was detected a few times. DNA for the CDR3: TGTGCCAGCAGTTACCGGGTCAACACCGGGGAGCTGTTTTTT. Encoded protein: CASSYRVNTGELFF. The rearrangement uses TRBV6-5 and TRBJ2-2; D unclear. CDR3 size: 14 residues. CDR1 and CDR2 from the germline V gene are MNHEY and SVGAGI. Deletions cut 2 bases from V and 2 bases from J, with 6 bases between.

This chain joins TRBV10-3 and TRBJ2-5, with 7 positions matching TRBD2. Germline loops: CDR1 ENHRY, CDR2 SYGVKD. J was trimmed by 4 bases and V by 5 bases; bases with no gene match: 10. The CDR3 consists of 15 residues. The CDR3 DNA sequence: TGTGCCATCAGTAGGGATCGCGGGGGTGGAGAGACCCAGTACTTC. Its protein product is CAISRDRGGGETQYF.

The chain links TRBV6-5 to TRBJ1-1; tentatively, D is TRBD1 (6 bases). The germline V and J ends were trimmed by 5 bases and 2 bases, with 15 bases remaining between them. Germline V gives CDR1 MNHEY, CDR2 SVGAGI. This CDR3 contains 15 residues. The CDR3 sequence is CASSQTGQLNTEAFF. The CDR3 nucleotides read TGTGCCAGCAGTCAAACTGGACAGCTCAACACTGAAGCTTTCTTT.

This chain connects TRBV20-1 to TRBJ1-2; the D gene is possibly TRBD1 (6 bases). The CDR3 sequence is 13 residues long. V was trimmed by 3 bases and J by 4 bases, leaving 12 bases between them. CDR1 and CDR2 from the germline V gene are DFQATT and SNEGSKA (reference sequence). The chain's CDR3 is CSASPGEGYGYTF. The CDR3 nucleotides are TGCAGTGCTAGTCCAGGGGAGGGCTATGGCTACACCTTC.

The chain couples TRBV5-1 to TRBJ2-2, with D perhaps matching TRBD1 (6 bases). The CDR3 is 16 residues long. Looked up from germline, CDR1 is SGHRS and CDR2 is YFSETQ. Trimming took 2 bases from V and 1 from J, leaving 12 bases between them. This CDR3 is CASSFLPTGNTGELFF. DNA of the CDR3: TGCGCCAGCAGCTTCTTACCGACAGGGAACACCGGGGAGCTGTTTTTT. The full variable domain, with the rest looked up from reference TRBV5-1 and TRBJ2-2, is KAGVTQTPRYLIKTRGQQVTLSCSPISGHRSVSWYQQTPGQGLQFLFEYFSETQRNKGNFPGRFSGRQFSNSRSEMNVSTLELGDSALYLCASSFLPTGNTGELFFGEGSRLTVL.

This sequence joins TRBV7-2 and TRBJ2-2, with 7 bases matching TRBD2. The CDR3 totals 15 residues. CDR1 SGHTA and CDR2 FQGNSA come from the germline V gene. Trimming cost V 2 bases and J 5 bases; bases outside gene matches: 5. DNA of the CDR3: TGTGCCAGCAGCTTACCGGGGGGTGGAACCGGGGAGCTGTTTTTT. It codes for CASSLPGGGTGELFF.

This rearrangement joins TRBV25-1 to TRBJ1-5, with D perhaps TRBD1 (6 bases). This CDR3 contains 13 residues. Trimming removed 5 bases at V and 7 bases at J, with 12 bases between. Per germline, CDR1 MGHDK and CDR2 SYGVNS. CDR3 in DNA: TGTGCCAGCAGTAGGGCAGGGGAACAGCCCCAGCATTTT. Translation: CASSRAGEQPQHF.

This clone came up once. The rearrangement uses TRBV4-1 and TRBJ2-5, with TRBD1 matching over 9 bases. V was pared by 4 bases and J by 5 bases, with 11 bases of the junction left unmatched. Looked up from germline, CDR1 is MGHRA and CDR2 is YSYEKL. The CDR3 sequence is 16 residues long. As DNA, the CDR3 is TGCGCCAGCAGCCCTAAACGGGACAGGGTGGGTGAGACCCAGTACTTC. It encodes CASSPKRDRVGETQYF.

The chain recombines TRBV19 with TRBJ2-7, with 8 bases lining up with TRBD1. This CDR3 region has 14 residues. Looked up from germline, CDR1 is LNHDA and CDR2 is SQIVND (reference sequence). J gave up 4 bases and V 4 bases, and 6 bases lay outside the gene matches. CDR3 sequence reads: CASSRSGQAYEQYF. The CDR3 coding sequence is TGTGCCAGTAGTAGATCGGGACAGGCTTACGAGCAGTACTTC.

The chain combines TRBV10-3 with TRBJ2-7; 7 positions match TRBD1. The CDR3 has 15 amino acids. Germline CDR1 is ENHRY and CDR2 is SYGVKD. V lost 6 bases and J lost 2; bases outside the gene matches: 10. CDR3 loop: CAIRSDREGTYEQYF. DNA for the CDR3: TGTGCCATCAGATCCGACAGGGAAGGGACCTACGAGCAGTACTTC.

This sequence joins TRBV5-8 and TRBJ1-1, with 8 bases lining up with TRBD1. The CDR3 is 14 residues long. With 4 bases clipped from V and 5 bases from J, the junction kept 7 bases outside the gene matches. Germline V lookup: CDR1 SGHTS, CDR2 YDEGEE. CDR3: CASSPGQGWTEAFF. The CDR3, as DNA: TGTGCCAGCAGCCCCGGACAGGGTTGGACTGAAGCTTTCTTT.

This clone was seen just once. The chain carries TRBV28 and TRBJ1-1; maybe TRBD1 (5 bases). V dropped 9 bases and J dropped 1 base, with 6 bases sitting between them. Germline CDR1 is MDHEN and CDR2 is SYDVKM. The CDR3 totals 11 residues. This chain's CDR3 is CASTGNTEAFF. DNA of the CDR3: TGTGCCAGTACAGGGAACACTGAAGCTTTCTTT.

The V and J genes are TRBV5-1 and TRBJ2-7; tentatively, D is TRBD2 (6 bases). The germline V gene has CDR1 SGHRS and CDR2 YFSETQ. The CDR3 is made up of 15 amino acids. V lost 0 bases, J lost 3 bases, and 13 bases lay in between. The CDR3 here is CASSLAASAYYEQYF. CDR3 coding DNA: TGCGCCAGCAGCTTGGCAGCTAGCGCTTACTACGAGCAGTACTTC.

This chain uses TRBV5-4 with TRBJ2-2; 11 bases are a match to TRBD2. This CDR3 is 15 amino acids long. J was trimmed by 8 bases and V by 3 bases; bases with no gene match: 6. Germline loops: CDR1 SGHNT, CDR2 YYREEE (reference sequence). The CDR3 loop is CASSSLAGGSGELFF. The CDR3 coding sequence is TGTGCCAGCAGCTCTTTAGCGGGGGGGTCTGGGGAGCTGTTTTTT.

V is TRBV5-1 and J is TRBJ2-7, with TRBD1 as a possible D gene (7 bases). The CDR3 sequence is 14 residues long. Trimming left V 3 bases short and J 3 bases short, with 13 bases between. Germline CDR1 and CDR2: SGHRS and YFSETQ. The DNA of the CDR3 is TGCGCCAGCAGCTCGCGGGACAGACTCTACGAGCAGTACTTC. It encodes CASSSRDRLYEQYF.

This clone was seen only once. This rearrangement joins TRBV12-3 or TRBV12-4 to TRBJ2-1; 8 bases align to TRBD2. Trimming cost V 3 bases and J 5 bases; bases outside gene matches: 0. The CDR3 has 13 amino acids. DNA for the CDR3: TGTGCCAGCAGTTTGGGACTAGACAATGAGCAGTTCTTC. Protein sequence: CASSLGLDNEQFF.